This passage covers 22 T cell receptor beta chains from one sample sequenced in a study of blood T cell repertoires in COVID-19. Here immunoSEQ multiplex PCR was the method, and the copy in TCRdb shows in-frame clones only, minus some. There are 300,000 to 400,000 clones in the sample; around four fifths occur only once, and 2.5% to 3% lies in the top ten. Sequenced material: peripheral blood. The receptors were gathered from a man aged 30-40 years with active or convalescent COVID-19.

This rearrangement joins TRBV4-3 to TRBJ2-7; TRBD1 matches at 9 bases. Germline CDR1 and CDR2: LGHNA and YSLEER. The CDR3 runs to 15 residues. Germline trimming cut 4 bases from V and 2 bases from J; bases unmatched to any gene: 6. The CDR3 is CASSPGQGGAYEQYF. The CDR3 region has the DNA TGCGCCAGCAGCCCGGGACAGGGAGGAGCCTACGAGCAGTACTTC.

The chain recombines TRBV5-6 with TRBJ2-7; the match to TRBD1 covers 9 bases. This CDR3 is built from 16 residues. Unmatched junction bases numbered 10, after V lost 3 bases and J lost 3 bases. Germline V lookup: CDR1 SGHDT, CDR2 YYEEEE. The CDR3 sequence is CASSSPGTGKDYEQYF. DNA for the CDR3: TGTGCCAGCAGCTCCCCCGGGACAGGGAAGGACTACGAGCAGTACTTC.

The J gene is TRBJ2-2, the V gene TRBV10-2, with 9 bases lining up with TRBD1. CDR3 size: 17 residues. The germline V gene has CDR1 WSHSY and CDR2 SAAADI. Germline trimming cut 2 bases from V and 1 base from J; bases unmatched to any gene: 5. The CDR3 nucleotides read TGCGCCAGCAGTGAGAGGGGGGACAGGGTGAACACCGGGGAGCTGTTTTTT. Protein sequence: CASSERGDRVNTGELFF.

The chain recombines TRBV4-2 with TRBJ2-2; 8 nucleotides align to TRBD2. This CDR3 spans 16 amino acids. Per the germline V gene, CDR1 is LGHNA and CDR2 is YNFKEQ. Losses at the gene ends were 4 bases for V and 3 bases for J; bases not matched to a gene: 7. CDR3 sequence reads: CASSPLLAAYTGELFF. The CDR3 DNA is TGTGCCAGCAGCCCCCTACTAGCGGCGTACACCGGGGAGCTGTTTTTT.

V is TRBV3-1 (or the pseudogene TRBV3-2) and J is TRBJ1-2; TRBD1 aligns across 7 bases. Germline V gene lookup returns CDR1 LGHDT and CDR2 YNNKEL (reference sequence). With V trimmed by 0 bases and J by 8 bases, 6 bases remained unmatched. This CDR3 contains 14 residues. Written as DNA, the CDR3 is TGTGCCAGCAGCCAAGACGCAGGGGGTCGGGGCTACACCTTC. It translates to CASSQDAGGRGYTF.

This clone was counted only a few times. The V and J genes are TRBV12-3 or TRBV12-4 and TRBJ2-7; weak D call: TRBD1 (5 bases). V lost 2 bases to trimming and J lost 5 bases, with 10 bases between them. CDR3 length: 13 residues. As DNA, the CDR3 is TGTGCCAGCAGTTTAAGTTCAGGGAACGAGCAGTACTTC. The encoded protein is CASSLSSGNEQYF.

The chain recombines TRBV6-4 with TRBJ2-1; D is unresolved. The CDR3 runs to 14 residues. The V end was cut by 7 bases, the J end by 3 bases, with 13 bases between. Germline CDR1 reads MRHNA; CDR2 reads SNTAGT. CDR3 protein: CASMERLLYNEQFF. CDR3 bases: TGTGCCAGCATGGAGAGGTTGCTCTACAATGAGCAGTTCTTC.

This sequence joins TRBV4-2 and TRBJ2-7; tentatively, D is TRBD1 (5 bases). V gave up 0 bases and J gave up 2 bases, with 8 bases separating them. The CDR3 is made up of 14 amino acids. Germline V gene sequence: CDR1 LGHNA, CDR2 YNFKEQ. CDR3 in amino acids: CASSQETGTYEQYF. The CDR3 nucleotides are TGTGCCAGCAGCCAAGAAACAGGAACCTACGAGCAGTACTTC.

The chain combines TRBV3-1 (or the pseudogene TRBV3-2) with TRBJ2-7; D remains ambiguous. Germline loops: CDR1 LGHDT, CDR2 YNNKEL (reference sequence). Trimming shortened V by 0 bases and J by 6 bases, and 3 bases separated the two germline ends. The CDR3 is 11 residues long. DNA of the CDR3: TGTGCCAGCAGCCAAGAAGCCGAGCAGTACTTC. This gives the protein CASSQEAEQYF.

The chain combines TRBV21-1 with TRBJ1-1; the table's D call TRBD1 went unverified against the DNA. TRBV21-1 is a pseudogene. CDR3 length: 16 amino acids. This CDR3 reads CASSKSTGGRNTEAFF. For the CDR3, the DNA is TGTGCCAGCAGCAAATCTACAGGGGGTAGGAACACTGAAGCTTTCTTT.

A note on this clone: The same CDR3 arises from other DNA sequences in this sample as well. The CDR3 spells CASGQVTYEQYF. CDR3 DNA sequence: TGTGCCAGCGGACAGGTTACCTACGAGCAGTACTTC. The V call is TRBV6-5, the J call TRBJ2-7, with 7 bases fitting TRBD1. J was trimmed by 2 bases and V by 8 bases; bases with no gene match: 3. CDR1 and CDR2 (germline): MNHEY, SVGAGI. This CDR3 contains 12 residues.

V usage is TRBV7-8 and J usage is TRBJ2-5, with D perhaps TRBD1 (6 bases). V was trimmed by 3 bases and J by 2 bases, leaving 7 bases between them. CDR3 length: 13 amino acids. Germline V CDR1 and CDR2: SGHVS, FQNEAQ. In DNA form, the CDR3 reads TGTGCCAGCAGCTTGGACAGACAAGAGACCCAGTACTTC. It is translated as CASSLDRQETQYF.

The chain recombines TRBV28 with TRBJ1-2; D is possibly TRBD1 (5 bases). The CDR3 totals 13 residues. Trimming shortened V by 3 bases and J by 4 bases, and 9 bases separated the two germline ends. Germline V lookup: CDR1 MDHEN, CDR2 SYDVKM. The CDR3, as DNA: TGTGCCAGCAGTTTGGGCAGGGTCTATGGCTACACCTTC. This codes for CASSLGRVYGYTF.

The rearrangement joins TRBV15 to TRBJ2-1; D not certain. Germline-derived CDR1 and CDR2 are LNHNV and YYDKDF (reference sequence). The V and J ends lost 1 base and 0 bases respectively, with 7 bases between them. CDR3 length: 15 amino acids. DNA for the CDR3: TGTGCCACCAGCAGAGCAGTAAACTCCTACAATGAGCAGTTCTTC. Protein: CATSRAVNSYNEQFF.

The J gene is TRBJ2-3, the V gene TRBV9; D unresolved. This CDR3 is 15 amino acids long. The germline gives CDR1 SGDLS, CDR2 YYNGEE. V was trimmed by 1 base and J by 3 bases, leaving 12 bases between them. The CDR3 region is CASSVFSGMTDTQYF. CDR3 sequence (DNA): TGTGCCAGCAGCGTATTCAGTGGTATGACAGATACGCAGTATTTT.

This chain links TRBV19 with TRBJ2-5; D is possibly TRBD1 (5 bases). The CDR3 is 14 amino acids. The germline CDR1 and CDR2 sequences are LNHDA and SQIVND (reference sequence). The V and J ends lost 4 bases and 2 bases respectively, with 11 bases between them. The CDR3 region is CASSTRQIQETQYF. The DNA for the CDR3 is TGTGCCAGTAGTACCAGACAGATTCAAGAGACCCAGTACTTC.

The chain joins TRBV6-5 to TRBJ2-2, with 7 bases matching TRBD1. The V gene end was trimmed by 7 bases and the J gene end by 5 bases; junction bases not matched to a gene: 10. The CDR3 has 15 amino acids. Germline-derived CDR1 and CDR2 are MNHEY and SVGAGI. This chain's CDR3 is CASTQQGLRTGELFF. The DNA for the CDR3 is TGTGCCAGCACCCAACAGGGGTTGAGGACCGGGGAGCTGTTTTTT.

This clone has more than one count but fewer than ten. J is TRBJ1-6 and V is TRBV11-3; 8 bases fit TRBD1. The CDR3 has 16 amino acids. Germline-derived CDR1 and CDR2 are SGHNT and YENEEA. After removal of 3 bases from V and 7 bases from J, the junction contained 8 bases not matched to a gene. CDR3 residues: CASSFSPGTGNSPLHF. CDR3 DNA sequence: TGTGCCAGCAGCTTTTCCCCCGGGACAGGCAATTCACCCCTCCACTTT.

The genes are TRBV4-2 and TRBJ2-7; D is possibly TRBD2 (5 bases). The CDR3 length is 13 residues. CDR1 and CDR2 (germline): LGHNA, YNFKEQ. V was shortened by 3 bases and J by 4 bases, with 10 bases between the two germline ends. The CDR3 bases are TGTGCCAGCAGCCATTCAAGAGGGTACGAGCAGTACTTC. This encodes CASSHSRGYEQYF.

The chain has TRBV10-3 and TRBJ1-2, with D unresolved. The CDR3 runs 11 residues. Between the trimmed V and J ends, which lost 3 bases and 8 bases, there was a span of 7 bases. The germline V gene has CDR1 ENHRY and CDR2 SYGVKD. The CDR3 bases are TGTGCCATCAGTGATGGAGAGGGCTACACCTTC. Translation: CAISDGEGYTF.

This clone was observed a few times. J is TRBJ2-5 and V is TRBV5-1; tentative D call: TRBD1 (5 bases). The CDR3 length is 14 residues. Trimming stripped 2 bases from V and 4 bases from J, with 12 bases between. Per the germline V gene, CDR1 is SGHRS and CDR2 is YFSETQ. CDR3 loop: CASSFGSQGETQYF. In nucleotides, the CDR3 is TGCGCCAGCAGCTTTGGAAGCCAGGGAGAGACCCAGTACTTC.

The V and J genes are TRBV6-4 and TRBJ2-7; D is possibly TRBD2 (6 bases). Germline lookup yields CDR1 MRHNA and CDR2 SNTAGT. With 5 bases removed from V and 3 bases from J, the gap between germline ends came to 17 bases. This CDR3 has 15 amino acids. In nucleotides, the CDR3 is TGTGCCAGCAGTCCGCGGGACGGGGGTGGCTACGAGCAGTACTTC. Amino acid sequence: CASSPRDGGGYEQYF.